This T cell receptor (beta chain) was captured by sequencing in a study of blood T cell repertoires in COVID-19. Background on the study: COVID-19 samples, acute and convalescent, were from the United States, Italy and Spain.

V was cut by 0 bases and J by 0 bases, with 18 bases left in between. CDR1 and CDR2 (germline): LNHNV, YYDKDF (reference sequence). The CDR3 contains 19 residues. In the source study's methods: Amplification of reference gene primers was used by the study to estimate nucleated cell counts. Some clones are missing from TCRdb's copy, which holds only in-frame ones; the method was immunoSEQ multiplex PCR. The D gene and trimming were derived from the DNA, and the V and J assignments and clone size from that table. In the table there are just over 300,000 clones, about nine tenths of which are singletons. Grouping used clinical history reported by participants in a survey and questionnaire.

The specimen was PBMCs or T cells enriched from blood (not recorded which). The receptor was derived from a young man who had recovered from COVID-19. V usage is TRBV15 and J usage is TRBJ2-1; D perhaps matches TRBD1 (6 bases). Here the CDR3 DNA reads TGTGCCACCAGCAGAGATACTCTTCCAGGGGCGAGCTCCTACAATGAGCAGTTCTTC. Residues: CATSRDTLPGASSYNEQFF.